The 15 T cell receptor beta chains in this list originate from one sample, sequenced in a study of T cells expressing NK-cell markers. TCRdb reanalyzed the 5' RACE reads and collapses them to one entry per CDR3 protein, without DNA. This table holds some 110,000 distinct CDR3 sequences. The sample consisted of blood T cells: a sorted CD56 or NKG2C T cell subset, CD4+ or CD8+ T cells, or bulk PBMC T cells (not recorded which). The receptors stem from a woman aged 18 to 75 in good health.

The CDR3 reads CSARRALTEAFF. The chain combines TRBV20-1 with TRBJ1-1. The CDR3 length is 12 residues. Looked up from germline, CDR1 is DFQATT and CDR2 is SNEGSKA (reference sequence).

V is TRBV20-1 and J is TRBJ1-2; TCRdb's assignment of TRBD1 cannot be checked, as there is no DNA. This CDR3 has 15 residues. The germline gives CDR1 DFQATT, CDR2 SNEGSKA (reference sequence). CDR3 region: CSARSDRRPSYGYTF.

CDR3 amino acids: CASSEYRGETYEQYF. V usage is TRBV28 and J usage is TRBJ2-7; the D call from TCRdb, TRBD1, cannot be confirmed without DNA. This CDR3 has 15 amino acids. Germline CDR1 reads MDHEN; CDR2 reads SYDVKM.

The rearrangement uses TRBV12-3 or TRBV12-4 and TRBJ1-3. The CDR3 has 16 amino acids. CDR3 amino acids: CASSLANPFPGNTIYF.

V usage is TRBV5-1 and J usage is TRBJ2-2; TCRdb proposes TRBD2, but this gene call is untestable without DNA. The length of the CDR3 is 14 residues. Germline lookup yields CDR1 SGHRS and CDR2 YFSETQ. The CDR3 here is CASMAGSWSGELFF.

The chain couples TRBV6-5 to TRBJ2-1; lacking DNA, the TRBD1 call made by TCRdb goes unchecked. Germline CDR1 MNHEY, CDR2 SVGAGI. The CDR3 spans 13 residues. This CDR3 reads CASSYAGVAEQFF.

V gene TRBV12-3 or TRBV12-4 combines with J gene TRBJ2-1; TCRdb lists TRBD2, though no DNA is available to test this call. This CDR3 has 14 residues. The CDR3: CASSFVREVGEQFF.

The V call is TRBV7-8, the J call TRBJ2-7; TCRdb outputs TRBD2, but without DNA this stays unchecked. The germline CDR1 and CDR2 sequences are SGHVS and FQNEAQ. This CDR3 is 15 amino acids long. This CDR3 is CASSLVGGTMYEQYF.

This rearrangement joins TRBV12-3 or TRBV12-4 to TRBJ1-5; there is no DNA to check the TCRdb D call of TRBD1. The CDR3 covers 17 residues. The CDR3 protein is CASSPWGTPGSNQPQHF.

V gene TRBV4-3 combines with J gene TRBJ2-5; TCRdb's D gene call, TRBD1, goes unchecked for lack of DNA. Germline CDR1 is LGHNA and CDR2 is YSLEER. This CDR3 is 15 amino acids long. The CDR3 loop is CASSQDLGQQETQYF.

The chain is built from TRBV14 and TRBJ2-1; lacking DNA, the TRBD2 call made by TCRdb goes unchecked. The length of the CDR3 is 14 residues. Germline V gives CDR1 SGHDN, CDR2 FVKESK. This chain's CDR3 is CASSHIASLNEQFF.

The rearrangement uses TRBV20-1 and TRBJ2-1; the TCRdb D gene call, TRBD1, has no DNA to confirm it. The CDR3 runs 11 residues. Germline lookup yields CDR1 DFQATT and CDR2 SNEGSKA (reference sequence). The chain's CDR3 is CSATAGGEQFF.

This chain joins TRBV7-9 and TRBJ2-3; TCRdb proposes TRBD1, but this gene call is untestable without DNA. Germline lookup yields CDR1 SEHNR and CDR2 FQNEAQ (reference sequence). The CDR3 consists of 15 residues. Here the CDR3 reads CASSLGGTGGDTQYF.

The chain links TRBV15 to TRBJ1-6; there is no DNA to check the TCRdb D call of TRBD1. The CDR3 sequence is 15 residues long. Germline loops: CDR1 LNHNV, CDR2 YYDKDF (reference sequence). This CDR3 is CATSDRNRGNSPLHF.

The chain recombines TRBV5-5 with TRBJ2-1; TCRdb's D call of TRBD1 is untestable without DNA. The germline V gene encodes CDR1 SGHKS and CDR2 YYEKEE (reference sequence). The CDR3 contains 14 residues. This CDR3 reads CASSWDPLGNEQFF.